Given below is one T cell receptor beta chain in context. Its cognate antigen is unknown. The germline V and J ends were trimmed by 7 bases and 4 bases, with 17 bases remaining between them. There are 15 residues in the CDR3. In germline, CDR1 is MDHEN, CDR2 SYDVKM. The sample originates from a study of PD-L1 blockade in urothelial cancer. About the research overall: The patients had undergone anywhere from 0 to 3 prior chemotherapy regimens. At 3 weeks after treatment start (second dose) and again at 6 weeks, blood was analyzed. A median blood sample held roughly 150,000 T cells and about 89,000 unique TCRs. Overall study results and limits: Tumor-associated TCR clones expanded more in blood at 3 weeks in patients with durable benefit.

Assay: immunoSEQ multiplex PCR; the TCRdb copy retains only in-frame clones and omits some. Of about 35,000 clones listed, almost 85% are singletons. The receptor was isolated from a man aged 65 to 85 with urothelial cancer. Specimen: PBMCs, collected around atezolizumab (anti-PD-L1) treatment. The V gene is TRBV28, the J gene TRBJ1-5; no clear D gene. CDR3 residues: CASTLEGGFNQPQHF. The CDR3 DNA follows: TGTGCCAGCACTCTGGAGGGAGGATTTAATCAGCCCCAGCATTTT.